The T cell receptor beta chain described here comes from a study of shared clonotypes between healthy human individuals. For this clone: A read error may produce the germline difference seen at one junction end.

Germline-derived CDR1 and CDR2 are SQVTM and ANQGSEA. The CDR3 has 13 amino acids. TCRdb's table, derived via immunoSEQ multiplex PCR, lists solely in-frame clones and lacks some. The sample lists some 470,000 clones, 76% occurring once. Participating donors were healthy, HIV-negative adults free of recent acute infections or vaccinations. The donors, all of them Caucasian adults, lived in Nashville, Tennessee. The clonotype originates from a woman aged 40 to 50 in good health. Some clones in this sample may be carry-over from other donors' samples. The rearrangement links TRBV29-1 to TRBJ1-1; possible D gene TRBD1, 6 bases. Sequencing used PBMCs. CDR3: CSAWTDRNTEAFF. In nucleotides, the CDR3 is TGTAGCGCCTGGACAGACAGGAACACTGAAGCTTTCTTT.